The next 4 T cell receptor beta chains were all read from a single sample in a study of cytomegalovirus exposure and HLA in healthy donors. Here immunoSEQ multiplex PCR was the method, and the copy in TCRdb shows in-frame clones only, minus some. Of 100,000 to 150,000 clones in the sample, about nine tenths were seen once. Sequencing input: PBMCs. Every receptor here comes from a man in his thirties or forties in good health and CMV-seronegative.

The genes are TRBV19 and TRBJ1-2; 8 bases are shared with TRBD1. The CDR3 loop spans 14 amino acids. Trimming cost V 5 bases and J 4 bases; bases outside gene matches: 6. The germline CDR1 and CDR2 sequences are LNHDA and SQIVND (reference sequence). The CDR3 sequence is CASSPDRDPYGYTF. CDR3 sequence (DNA): TGTGCCAGTAGTCCGGACAGGGATCCCTATGGCTACACCTTC.

This clone was counted a single time. The chain is built from TRBV7-2 and TRBJ1-4, with 7 positions matching TRBD1. V shed 5 bases and J 9 bases; nucleotides not matched to a gene: 9. CDR1 and CDR2 (germline): SGHTA, FQGNSA. This CDR3 is 14 amino acids long. The CDR3 DNA reads TGTGCCAGCAGCCTAGGGGGCGCGGTACAAAAACTGTTTTTT. As protein: CASSLGGAVQKLFF.

The V gene is TRBV13, the J gene TRBJ2-7, with 7 bases matching TRBD2. This CDR3 has 15 residues. V trimming: 5 bases; J trimming: 5 bases; junction bases outside the gene matches: 12. CDR1 and CDR2 (germline): PRHDT, FYEKMQ (reference sequence). CDR3 amino acids: CASSLLKGGPDEQYF. CDR3 DNA sequence: TGTGCCAGCAGCCTACTTAAGGGAGGGCCTGACGAGCAGTACTTC. Filled out from reference TRBV13 and TRBJ2-7, the complete variable domain reads AAGVIQSPRHLIKEKRETATLKCYPIPRHDTVYWYQQGPGQDPQFLISFYEKMQSDKGSIPDRFSAQQFSDYHSELNMSSLELGDSALYFCASSLLKGGPDEQYFGPGTRLTVT.

This clone came up many times. The genes are TRBV2 and TRBJ1-2; 8 positions agree with TRBD1. V was clipped by 3 bases and J by 3 bases; unmatched bases: 3. The CDR3 length is 14 residues. Looked up from germline, CDR1 is SNHLY and CDR2 is FYNNEI. DNA for the CDR3: TGTGCCAGCAGTGACCAGGGGGCGGACTATGGCTACACCTTC. Its translation: CASSDQGADYGYTF.